Given below is one T cell receptor (beta chain) in context. Its matching antigen is unknown. The entry originates in a study of cytomegalovirus exposure and HLA in healthy donors. General study results and limits: A later analysis reported that several of the most significant clusters appeared to be linked to common viral pathogens, among them Epstein-Barr virus.

Primers included in the PCR were 60 Vbeta and 13 Jbeta primers. Sequenced by immunoSEQ multiplex PCR; TCRdb stores in-frame clones only, minus some. Of about 200,000 clones listed, 65% to 85% are singletons. This CDR3 has 14 amino acids. Germline V gene sequence: CDR1 ENHRY, CDR2 SYGVKD. The V gene lost 10 bases and the J gene lost 0 bases, with 14 bases spanning the gap. J is TRBJ2-3 and V is TRBV10-3, with a possible D match to TRBD2 (5 bases). The sample consisted of PBMCs. This receptor was obtained from a man between 18 and 29 years old in good health and CMV-seronegative. The CDR3 loop is CARSAGGSTDTQYF. CDR3 nucleotide sequence: TGTGCCAGGAGCGCGGGCGGTAGCACAGATACGCAGTATTTT.